Following are 27 T cell receptor beta chains from one sample sequenced in a study of T cell changes during pregnancy in multiple sclerosis. The repertoire was sequenced with immunoSEQ multiplex PCR; TCRdb's copy has only in-frame clones and lacks some. The sample gives approximately 80,000 clones, about 90% of which show up once; 3.5% is in the top ten. The input for sequencing was PBMCs, taken in the first trimester of pregnancy. These receptors all come from a female donor in good health, serving as a control in a pregnancy study. Some clones in this sample may be carry-over from other donors' samples.

V is TRBV28 and J is TRBJ2-1; 7 nucleotides align to TRBD2. Germline assignment: CDR1 MDHEN and CDR2 SYDVKM. CDR3 size: 17 residues. J was trimmed by 4 bases and V by 4 bases; bases with no gene match: 13. CDR3 DNA sequence: TGTGCCAGCAGTTCCGATCGTAGCCAGCGGGATTACAATGAGCAGTTCTTC. Protein: CASSSDRSQRDYNEQFF.

The chain employs TRBV7-9 and TRBJ2-7; 7 positions match TRBD2. CDR1 SEHNR and CDR2 FQNEAQ come from the germline V gene (reference sequence). V gave up 4 bases and J gave up 6 bases; unmatched junction bases: 6. The CDR3 is 13 residues long. CDR3 sequence reads: CASSWEGSLEQYF. The CDR3 region has the DNA TGTGCCAGCAGCTGGGAGGGCAGTCTCGAGCAGTACTTC.

This chain connects TRBV7-8 to TRBJ2-1; 8 nucleotides agree with TRBD1. CDR3 length equals 13 residues. Unmatched junction bases numbered 4, after V lost 5 bases and J lost 7 bases. Germline V gives CDR1 SGHVS, CDR2 FQNEAQ. CDR3 in amino acids: CASSTRTGNEQFF. DNA for the CDR3: TGTGCCAGCAGCACACGGACAGGGAATGAGCAGTTCTTC.

The chain employs TRBV9 and TRBJ2-3; 12 bases are a match to TRBD1. The CDR3 runs to 15 residues. CDR1 is SGDLS, CDR2 YYNGEE, per germline. With V trimmed by 2 bases and J by 7 bases, 5 bases remained unmatched. CDR3 in DNA: TGTGCCAGCAGCGTTGCGGGACAGGGGGCTAATACGCAGTATTTT. Translation: CASSVAGQGANTQYF.

The chain carries TRBV5-1 and TRBJ2-6, with D perhaps TRBD1 (5 bases). In germline, CDR1 is SGHRS, CDR2 YFSETQ. V was pared by 1 base and J by 4 bases, with 9 bases between. The CDR3 extends over 15 amino acids. CDR3 region: CASSLKGSGANVLTF. CDR3 bases: TGCGCCAGCAGCTTGAAGGGGTCCGGGGCCAACGTCCTGACTTTC. Supplemented by reference TRBV5-1 and TRBJ2-6, the full variable domain reads KAGVTQTPRYLIKTRGQQVTLSCSPISGHRSVSWYQQTPGQGLQFLFEYFSETQRNKGNFPGRFSGRQFSNSRSEMNVSTLELGDSALYLCASSLKGSGANVLTFGAGSRLTVL.

This rearrangement joins TRBV6-5 to TRBJ1-6; D is uncertain. The length of the CDR3 is 12 residues. Looked up from germline, CDR1 is MNHEY and CDR2 is SVGAGI. Trimming stripped 2 bases from V and 8 bases from J, with 4 bases between. CDR3 sequence: CASSYPDSPLHF. CDR3 coding DNA: TGTGCCAGCAGTTACCCGGATTCACCCCTCCACTTT.

The chain uses TRBV27 and TRBJ1-6; D gene unclear. Trimming took 2 bases from V and 5 from J, leaving 10 bases between them. The CDR3 consists of 15 residues. The germline gives CDR1 MNHEY, CDR2 SMNVEV (reference sequence). CDR3 DNA: TGTGCCAGCAGTTTAATTATGAGTGATAATTCACCCCTCCACTTT. Amino acids: CASSLIMSDNSPLHF.

The rearrangement links TRBV5-1 to TRBJ1-1; D gene ambiguous. Germline CDR1 reads SGHRS; CDR2 reads YFSETQ. This CDR3 is 15 amino acids long. V was trimmed by 0 bases and J by 3 bases, leaving 12 bases between them. The CDR3 DNA sequence: TGCGCCAGCAGCTTGGTTGAGATAACCTACACTGAAGCTTTCTTT. Encoded protein: CASSLVEITYTEAFF.

In its sample, this clone was seen once. The rearrangement links TRBV4-2 to TRBJ2-5; tentatively, D is TRBD2 (7 bases). This CDR3 has 19 amino acids. CDR1 LGHNA and CDR2 YNFKEQ come from the germline V gene. Trimming pared 1 base from V and 0 bases from J, leaving 21 bases between. CDR3 amino acids: CASSQVIEGEGSHQETQYF. The CDR3, as DNA: TGTGCCAGCAGCCAAGTTATTGAGGGGGAGGGATCCCACCAAGAGACCCAGTACTTC.

This rearrangement joins TRBV6-4 to TRBJ2-1; D possibly corresponds to TRBD1 (5 bases). V lost 0 bases and J lost 5, with 5 bases in between. Germline lookup yields CDR1 MRHNA and CDR2 SNTAGT. This CDR3 is 13 amino acids long. The CDR3 DNA is TGTGCCAGCAGTGACTCGGACAACAATGAGCAGTTCTTC. Protein product: CASSDSDNNEQFF.

The rearrangement links TRBV27 to TRBJ2-7, with D possibly being TRBD1 (6 bases). Germline CDR1 is MNHEY and CDR2 is SMNVEV (reference sequence). CDR3 length equals 16 residues. V was shortened by 4 bases and J by 0 bases, with 16 bases between the two germline ends. CDR3 nucleotides: TGTGCCAGCAGTTCAATCAGGGGCCCCCACTCCTACGAGCAGTACTTC. Translating gives CASSSIRGPHSYEQYF.

The chain uses TRBV28 and TRBJ1-4; the D is unclear. Looked up from germline, CDR1 is MDHEN and CDR2 is SYDVKM. The CDR3 has 16 residues. V lost 3 bases and J lost 3, with 14 bases in between. The CDR3 is CASSFSGFRANEKLFF. CDR3 coding DNA: TGTGCCAGCAGTTTTTCGGGGTTTCGGGCTAATGAAAAACTGTTTTTT.

The V gene is TRBV27, the J gene TRBJ2-7, with 7 bases aligning to TRBD1. The CDR3 runs 14 residues. Germline-derived CDR1 and CDR2 are MNHEY and SMNVEV (reference sequence). After removal of 2 bases from V and 5 bases from J, the junction contained 6 bases not matched to a gene. CDR3 DNA: TGTGCCAGCAGTTTAAAGACAGGGTTCGACGAGCAGTACTTC. Its translation is CASSLKTGFDEQYF.

The chain links TRBV18 to TRBJ1-4; a weak D match, TRBD1 (6 bases). The length of the CDR3 is 14 residues. Trimming cost V 2 bases and J 13 bases, with 17 bases left between them. Germline CDR1 KGHSH, CDR2 LQKENI. CDR3 sequence (DNA): TGTGCCAGCTCACCAGTCGACTTAGGCAGGGGACTGTTTTTT. It codes for CASSPVDLGRGLFF.

The gene calls are TRBV4-1 and TRBJ2-2; maybe TRBD2 (5 bases). Germline V gene data show CDR1 as MGHRA and CDR2 as YSYEKL. Between the trimmed V and J ends, which lost 1 base and 6 bases, there was a span of 18 bases. This CDR3 has 17 amino acids. The CDR3, as DNA: TGCGCCAGCAGCCAAGCCAAGCAAAGCGGTGACCCCGGGGAGCTGTTTTTT. It specifies CASSQAKQSGDPGELFF.

This sequence joins TRBV19 and TRBJ2-1; 7 nucleotides line up with TRBD2. The V segment lost 4 bases and the J segment 7 bases; nucleotides outside the gene matches: 10. Germline CDR1 LNHDA, CDR2 SQIVND (reference sequence). The CDR3 spans 15 residues. The CDR3 protein is CASSRRAGLINEQFF. The CDR3 coding sequence is TGTGCCAGTAGTAGACGAGCGGGACTCATTAATGAGCAGTTCTTC.

This chain joins TRBV25-1 and TRBJ2-4; TRBD2 might be the D (6 bases). With 7 bases removed from V and 6 bases from J, the gap between germline ends came to 13 bases. The germline V gene has CDR1 MGHDK and CDR2 SYGVNS. The CDR3 is made up of 13 amino acids. The CDR3 loop is CASTRGPGNIQYF. The DNA of the CDR3 is TGTGCCAGCACGCGGGGCCCGGGAAACATTCAGTACTTC.

This chain links TRBV19 with TRBJ1-2; possibly TRBD1 for D (6 bases). CDR3 length equals 12 residues. V lost 4 bases, J lost 8 bases, and 11 bases lay in between. Germline CDR1 reads LNHDA; CDR2 reads SQIVND (reference sequence). CDR3 residues: CASSNGGRGYTF. CDR3 coding DNA: TGTGCCAGTAGTAACGGGGGGCGAGGCTACACCTTC.

The V call is TRBV28, the J call TRBJ2-3; 11 nucleotides agree with TRBD2. The length of the CDR3 is 14 residues. Trimming at V came to 8 bases and at J to 7 bases, leaving 8 bases not matched to a gene. CDR1 is MDHEN and CDR2 is SYDVKM in the germline V gene. CDR3 sequence: CASLTSGGYYTQYF. The CDR3 coding sequence is TGTGCCAGCCTTACTAGCGGGGGCTACTATACGCAGTATTTT.

This chain uses TRBV9 with TRBJ2-1, with 9 bases aligning to TRBD1. The CDR3 spans 13 residues. Looked up from germline, CDR1 is SGDLS and CDR2 is YYNGEE. V was pared by 3 bases and J by 9 bases, with 4 bases of the junction left unmatched. The CDR3 nucleotides read TGTGCCAGCAGCGAAGACAGGGGGAGTGAGCAGTTCTTC. It encodes CASSEDRGSEQFF.

The chain carries TRBV29-1 and TRBJ1-5, with 7 bases aligning to TRBD1. Germline CDR1 SQVTM, CDR2 ANQGSEA. J gave up 6 bases and V 6 bases, and 8 bases lay outside the gene matches. This CDR3 contains 13 residues. In nucleotides, the CDR3 is TGCAGCGTGGCGACAGGGTTGGGTCAGCCCCAGCATTTT. Translated: CSVATGLGQPQHF.

The chain links TRBV27 to TRBJ1-1; 8 nucleotides line up with TRBD1. This CDR3 is 15 amino acids long. Unmatched junction bases numbered 5, after V lost 0 bases and J lost 5 bases. CDR1 MNHEY and CDR2 SMNVEV come from the germline V gene (reference sequence). The CDR3 nucleotides read TGTGCCAGCAGTTTATCCGGACAGGGATGGACTGAAGCTTTCTTT. Protein: CASSLSGQGWTEAFF.

The chain links TRBV28 to TRBJ2-7; 10 bases match TRBD1. The junction had 4 bases not matched to a gene; V was cut back by 0 bases and J by 5 bases. CDR1 is MDHEN, CDR2 SYDVKM, per germline. CDR3 length: 15 amino acids. DNA for the CDR3: TGTGCCAGCAGTTTATGGAGGGACAGGGGAGACGAGCAGTACTTC. Its protein product is CASSLWRDRGDEQYF.

The chain uses TRBV7-3 and TRBJ2-1, with TRBD2 matching over 10 bases. Looked up from germline, CDR1 is SGHTA and CDR2 is FQGTGA. Germline trimming cut 2 bases from V and 6 bases from J; bases unmatched to any gene: 4. There are 15 residues in the CDR3. The CDR3: CASSLSSGSSNEQFF. In DNA form, the CDR3 reads TGTGCCAGCAGCTTATCTAGCGGGAGTAGCAATGAGCAGTTCTTC. The whole variable domain, remainder taken from reference TRBV7-3 and TRBJ2-1, is GAGVSQTPSNKVTEKGKYVELRCDPISGHTALYWYRQSLGQGPEFLIYFQGTGAADDSGLPNDRFFAVRPEGSVSTLKIQRTERGDSAVYLCASSLSSGSSNEQFFGPGTRLTVL.

The rearrangement joins TRBV5-1 to TRBJ2-1; weak D call: TRBD2 (5 bases). From germline, CDR1 is SGHRS and CDR2 YFSETQ. This CDR3 has 14 amino acids. Trimming cost V 1 base and J 8 bases, with 13 bases left between them. For the CDR3, the DNA is TGCGCCAGCAGCTTGTCAATAGACGGGGATGAGCAGTTCTTC. This gives the protein CASSLSIDGDEQFF.

The rearrangement uses TRBV2 and TRBJ2-3, with a possible D match to TRBD1 (5 bases). V lost 4 bases and J 6 bases, leaving 17 bases between the germline ends. This CDR3 is 15 amino acids long. Germline V gives CDR1 SNHLY, CDR2 FYNNEI. The CDR3 reads CASSAEAGWSDTQYF. In DNA form, the CDR3 reads TGTGCCAGCAGTGCAGAGGCAGGGTGGTCCGATACGCAGTATTTT.

The chain joins TRBV28 to TRBJ1-2; D is ambiguous. The CDR3 consists of 12 residues. V lost 5 bases, J lost 12 bases, and 16 bases lay in between. Germline V gene data show CDR1 as MDHEN and CDR2 as SYDVKM. This CDR3 is CASSLERVGNTF. The CDR3 DNA follows: TGTGCCAGCAGTCTTGAGCGGGTGGGTAACACCTTC.